This TCR beta chain was profiled in a study of blood T cells in healthy people across ages. This clonotype appeared many times. Healthy Caucasians from Russia aged about 6 to 100 served as donors. At least 7 million PBMCs were isolated per sample. The CDR3 runs 13 residues. In germline, CDR1 is SQVTM, CDR2 ANQGSEA. The ends lost 8 bases at V and 6 bases at J; junction bases unmatched: 9. Then a second PCR, running roughly 7 to 12 cycles, was carried out with a sample-barcoded 5' primer and a J-beta primer mix. A template-switch adaptor containing 12 random nucleotides labeled each cDNA molecule. Each CDR3 protein gets one entry after TCRdb re-called the 5' RACE reads with MiXCR. The table has approximately 1.5 million distinct CDR3 sequences, 34% seen once; the top ten hold 10% to 12%.

Sequencing was performed on blood. This clonotype originated in a woman aged 30 to 39 in good health. The genes are TRBV29-1 and TRBJ2-2, with 7 bases identical to TRBD1. CDR3 in amino acids: CSFQGGAAGELFF. CDR3 coding DNA: TGCAGCTTCCAAGGGGGCGCAGCCGGGGAGCTGTTTTTT.